This T cell receptor beta chain is from a study of T cell repertoires in cytomegalovirus infection. Unmatched junction bases numbered 8, after V lost 8 bases and J lost 0 bases. The CDR3 covers 15 residues. CDR1 is MNHEY, CDR2 SMNVEV, per germline (reference sequence). TCRdb re-analysed the reads in MiXCR, keeping a single row per CDR3 protein. The sample lists about 300,000 distinct CDR3 sequences; approximately 10% were seen once. Many counts were recorded for this clonotype. The chain uses TRBV27 and TRBJ1-2, with 8 bases identical to TRBD1. The sequenced sample consisted of PBMCs. This clonotype was sampled from a human donor in good health (CMV status not recorded). Some clones in this sample may be carry-over from other donors' samples. This CDR3 is CASPTAGGTNYGYTF. DNA of the CDR3: TGTGCCAGCCCCACTGCAGGGGGCACTAACTATGGCTACACCTTC.